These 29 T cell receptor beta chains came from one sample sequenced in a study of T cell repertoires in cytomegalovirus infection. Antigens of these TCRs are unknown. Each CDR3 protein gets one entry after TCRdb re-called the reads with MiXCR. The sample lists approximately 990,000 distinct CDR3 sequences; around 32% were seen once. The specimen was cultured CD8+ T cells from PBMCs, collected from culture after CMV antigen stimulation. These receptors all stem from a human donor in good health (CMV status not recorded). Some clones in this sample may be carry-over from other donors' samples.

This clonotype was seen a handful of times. CDR3 protein: CASSFASAETQYF. CDR3 coding DNA: TGTGCCAGCAGTTTCGCGTCCGCCGAGACCCAGTACTTC. The chain uses TRBV28 and TRBJ2-5; D is unclear. Trimming cost V 3 bases and J 5 bases, with 10 bases left between them. The V gene's germline CDR1 is MDHEN and CDR2 SYDVKM. The CDR3 sequence is 13 residues long.

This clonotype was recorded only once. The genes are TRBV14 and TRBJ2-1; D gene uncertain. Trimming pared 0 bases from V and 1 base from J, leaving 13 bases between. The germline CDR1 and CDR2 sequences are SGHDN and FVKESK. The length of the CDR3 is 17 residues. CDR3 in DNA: TGTGCCAGCAGCCAAGAATGGACCCCTTCTTCCTACAATGAGCAGTTCTTC. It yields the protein CASSQEWTPSSYNEQFF.

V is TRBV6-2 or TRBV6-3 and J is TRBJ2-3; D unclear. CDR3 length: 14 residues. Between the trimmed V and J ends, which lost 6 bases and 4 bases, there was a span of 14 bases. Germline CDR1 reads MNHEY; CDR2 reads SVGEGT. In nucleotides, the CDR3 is TGTGCCAGCAGCGCAAACTCTGGGGCAGATACGCAGTATTTT. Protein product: CASSANSGADTQYF.

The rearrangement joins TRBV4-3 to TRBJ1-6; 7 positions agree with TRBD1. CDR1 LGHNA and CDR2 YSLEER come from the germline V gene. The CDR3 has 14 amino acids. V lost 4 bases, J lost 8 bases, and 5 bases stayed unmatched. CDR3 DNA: TGCGCCAGCAGCCCCGGGACAGAGGATTCACCCCTCCACTTT. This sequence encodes CASSPGTEDSPLHF.

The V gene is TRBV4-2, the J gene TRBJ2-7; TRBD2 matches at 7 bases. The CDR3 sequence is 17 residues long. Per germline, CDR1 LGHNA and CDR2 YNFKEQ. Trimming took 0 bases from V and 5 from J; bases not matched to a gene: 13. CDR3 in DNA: TGTGCCAGCAGCCAAGATCTTCTTCGACTAGCTCCCGACGAGCAGTACTTC. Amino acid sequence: CASSQDLLRLAPDEQYF.

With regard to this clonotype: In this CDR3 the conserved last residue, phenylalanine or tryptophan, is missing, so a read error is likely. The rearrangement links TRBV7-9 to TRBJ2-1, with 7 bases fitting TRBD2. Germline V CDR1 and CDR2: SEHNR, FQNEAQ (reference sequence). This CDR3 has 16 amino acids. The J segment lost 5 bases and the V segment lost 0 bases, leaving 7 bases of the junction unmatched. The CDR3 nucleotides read TGTGCCAGCAGCTTAGCCGGCGGGGGACCCCACAATGAGCAGTTCTGC. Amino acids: CASSLAGGGPHNEQFC.

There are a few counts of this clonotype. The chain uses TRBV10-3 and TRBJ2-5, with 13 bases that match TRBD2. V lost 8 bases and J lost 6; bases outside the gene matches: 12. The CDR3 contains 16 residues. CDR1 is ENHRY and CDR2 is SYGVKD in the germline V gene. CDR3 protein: CAISATGTSGVKTQYF. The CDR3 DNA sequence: TGTGCCATCTCCGCCACCGGGACTAGCGGGGTAAAGACCCAGTACTTC.

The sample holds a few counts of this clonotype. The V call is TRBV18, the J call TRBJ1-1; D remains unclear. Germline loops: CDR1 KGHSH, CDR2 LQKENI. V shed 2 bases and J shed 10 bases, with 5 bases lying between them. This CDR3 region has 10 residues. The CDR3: CASSPSLAFF. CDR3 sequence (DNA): TGTGCCAGCTCACCATCTTTAGCTTTCTTT.

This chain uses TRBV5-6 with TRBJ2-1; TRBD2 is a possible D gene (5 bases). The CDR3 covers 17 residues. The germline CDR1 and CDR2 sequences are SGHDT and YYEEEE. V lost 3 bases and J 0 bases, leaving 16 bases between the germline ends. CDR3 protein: CASSSRPGETSYNEQFF. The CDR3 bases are TGTGCCAGCAGCTCCCGGCCCGGGGAGACCTCCTACAATGAGCAGTTCTTC.

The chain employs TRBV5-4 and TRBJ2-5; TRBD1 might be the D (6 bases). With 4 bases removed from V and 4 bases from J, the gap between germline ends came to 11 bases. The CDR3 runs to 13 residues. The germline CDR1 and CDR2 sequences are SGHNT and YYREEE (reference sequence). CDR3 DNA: TGTGCCAGCAGCCCTGACAGGCCAGAGACCCAGTACTTC. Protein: CASSPDRPETQYF.

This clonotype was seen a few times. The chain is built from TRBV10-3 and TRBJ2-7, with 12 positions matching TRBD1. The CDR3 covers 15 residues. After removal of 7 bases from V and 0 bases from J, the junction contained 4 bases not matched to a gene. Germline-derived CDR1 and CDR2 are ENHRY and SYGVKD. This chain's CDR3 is CAIMRDRGHSYEQYF. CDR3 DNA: TGTGCCATCATGAGGGACAGGGGGCACTCCTACGAGCAGTACTTC.

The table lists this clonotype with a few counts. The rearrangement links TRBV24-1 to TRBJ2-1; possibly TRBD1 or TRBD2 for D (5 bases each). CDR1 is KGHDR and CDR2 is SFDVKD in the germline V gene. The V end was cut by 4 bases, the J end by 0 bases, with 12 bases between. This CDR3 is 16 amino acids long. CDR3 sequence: CATSEAGTVSYNEQFF. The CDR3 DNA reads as TGTGCCACCAGTGAGGCAGGGACGGTCTCCTACAATGAGCAGTTCTTC.

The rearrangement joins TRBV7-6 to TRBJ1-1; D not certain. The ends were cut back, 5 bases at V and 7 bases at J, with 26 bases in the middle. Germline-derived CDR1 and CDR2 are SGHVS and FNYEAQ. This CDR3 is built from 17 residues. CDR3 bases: TGTGCCAGCAGCCGCTGGGGTAACGAGGGAGGCAACTATGAAGCTTTCTTT. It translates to CASSRWGNEGGNYEAFF.

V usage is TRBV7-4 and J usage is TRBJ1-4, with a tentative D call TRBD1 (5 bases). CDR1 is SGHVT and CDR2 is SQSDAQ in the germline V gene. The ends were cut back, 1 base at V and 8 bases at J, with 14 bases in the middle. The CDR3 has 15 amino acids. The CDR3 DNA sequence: TGTGCCAGCAGCTTAGGTTGGTCGGGACGGGAAAAACTGTTTTTT. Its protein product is CASSLGWSGREKLFF.

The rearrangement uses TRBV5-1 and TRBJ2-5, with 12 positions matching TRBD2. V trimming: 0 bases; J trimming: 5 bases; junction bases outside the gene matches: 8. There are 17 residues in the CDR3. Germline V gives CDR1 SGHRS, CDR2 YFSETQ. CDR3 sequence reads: CASSLVASGGEFETQYF. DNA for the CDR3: TGCGCCAGCAGCTTGGTGGCTAGCGGGGGGGAGTTTGAGACCCAGTACTTC.

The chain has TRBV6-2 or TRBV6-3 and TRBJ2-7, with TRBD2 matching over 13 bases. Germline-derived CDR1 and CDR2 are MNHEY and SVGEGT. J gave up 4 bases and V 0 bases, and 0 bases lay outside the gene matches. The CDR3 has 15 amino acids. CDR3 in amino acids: CASSYSTSGGYEQYV. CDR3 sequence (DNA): TGTGCCAGCAGTTACTCGACTAGCGGGGGGTACGAGCAGTACGTC.

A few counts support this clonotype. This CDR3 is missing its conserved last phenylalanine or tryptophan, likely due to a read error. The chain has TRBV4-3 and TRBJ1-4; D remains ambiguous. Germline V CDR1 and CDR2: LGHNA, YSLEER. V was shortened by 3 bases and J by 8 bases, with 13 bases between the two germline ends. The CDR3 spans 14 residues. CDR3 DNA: TGCGCCAGCAGCCAGGAGAGGCAGTGGGAAAAACTGTTTCTT. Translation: CASSQERQWEKLFL.

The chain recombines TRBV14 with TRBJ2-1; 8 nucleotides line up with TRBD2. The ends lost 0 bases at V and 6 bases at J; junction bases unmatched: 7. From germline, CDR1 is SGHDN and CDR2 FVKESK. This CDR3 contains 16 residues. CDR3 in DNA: TGTGCCAGCAGCCAAGAAAGGCGGGGGGCGATCAATGAGCAGTTCTTC. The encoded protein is CASSQERRGAINEQFF.

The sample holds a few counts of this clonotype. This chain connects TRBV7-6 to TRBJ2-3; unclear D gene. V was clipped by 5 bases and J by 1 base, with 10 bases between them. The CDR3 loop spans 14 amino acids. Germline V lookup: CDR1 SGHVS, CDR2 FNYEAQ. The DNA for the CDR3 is TGTGCCAGCAGCCCAGCCAGCGGCACAGATACGCAGTATTTT. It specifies CASSPASGTDTQYF.

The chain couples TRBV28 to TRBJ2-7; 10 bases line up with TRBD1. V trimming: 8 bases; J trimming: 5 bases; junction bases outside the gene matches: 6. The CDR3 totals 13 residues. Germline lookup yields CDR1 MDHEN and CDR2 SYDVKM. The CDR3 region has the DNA TGTGCCAGCCGGGACAGGGGATTTGACGAGCAGTACGTC. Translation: CASRDRGFDEQYV.

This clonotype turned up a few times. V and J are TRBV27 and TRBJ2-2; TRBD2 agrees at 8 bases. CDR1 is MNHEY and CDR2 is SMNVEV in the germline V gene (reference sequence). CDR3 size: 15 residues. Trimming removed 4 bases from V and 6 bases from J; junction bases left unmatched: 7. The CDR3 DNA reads TGTGCCAGCAGTTGGACCAGCGGGAGTGCCGGGGAGCTGTTTTTT. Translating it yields CASSWTSGSAGELFF.

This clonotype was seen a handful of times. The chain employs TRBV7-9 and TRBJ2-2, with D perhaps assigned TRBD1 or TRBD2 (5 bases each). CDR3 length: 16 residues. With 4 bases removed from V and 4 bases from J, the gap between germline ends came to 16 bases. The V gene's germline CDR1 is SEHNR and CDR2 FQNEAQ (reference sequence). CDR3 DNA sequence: TGTGCCAGCAGCTCCCAGCGTTGGGGGATCACCGGGGAGCTGTTTTTT. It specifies CASSSQRWGITGELFF. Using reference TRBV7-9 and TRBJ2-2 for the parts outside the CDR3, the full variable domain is DTGVSQNPRHKITKRGQNVTFRCDPISEHNRLYWYRQTLGQGPEFLTYFQNEAQLEKSRLLSDRFSAERPKGSFSTLEIQRTEQGDSAMYLCASSSQRWGITGELFFGEGSRLTVL.

CDR3 loop: CASSRRDPTGGRDEQYF. CDR3 coding DNA: TGTGCCAGCAGCCGAAGGGACCCGACAGGGGGCAGAGACGAGCAGTACTTC. J is TRBJ2-7 and V is TRBV14; 10 bases map to TRBD1. Losses at the gene ends were 4 bases for V and 5 bases for J; bases not matched to a gene: 14. The CDR3 extends over 17 amino acids. Germline V gene sequence: CDR1 SGHDN, CDR2 FVKESK.

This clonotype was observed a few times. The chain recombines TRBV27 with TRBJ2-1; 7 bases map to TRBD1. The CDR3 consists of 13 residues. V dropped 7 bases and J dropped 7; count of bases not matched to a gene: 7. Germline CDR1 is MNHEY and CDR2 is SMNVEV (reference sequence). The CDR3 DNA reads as TGTGCCAGCAAAACCGGGACAGATAATGAGCAGTTCTTC. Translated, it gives CASKTGTDNEQFF.

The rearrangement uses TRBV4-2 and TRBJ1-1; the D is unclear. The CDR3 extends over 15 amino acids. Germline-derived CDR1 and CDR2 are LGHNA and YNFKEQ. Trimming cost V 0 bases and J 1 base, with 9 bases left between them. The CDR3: CASSQEVQWNTEAFF. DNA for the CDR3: TGTGCCAGCAGCCAAGAGGTTCAGTGGAACACTGAAGCTTTCTTT.

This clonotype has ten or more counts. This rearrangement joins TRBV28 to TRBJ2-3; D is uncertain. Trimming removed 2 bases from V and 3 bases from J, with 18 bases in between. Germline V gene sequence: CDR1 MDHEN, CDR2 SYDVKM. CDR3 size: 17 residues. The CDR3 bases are TGTGCCAGCAGTTTAATCCGGTTCACGGATAAGACAGATACGCAGTATTTT. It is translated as CASSLIRFTDKTDTQYF.

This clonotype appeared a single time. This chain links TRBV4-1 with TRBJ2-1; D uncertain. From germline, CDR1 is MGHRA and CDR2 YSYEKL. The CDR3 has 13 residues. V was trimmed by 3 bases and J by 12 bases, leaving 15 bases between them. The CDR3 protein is CASSHEDPSGQFF. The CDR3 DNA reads TGCGCCAGCAGCCATGAGGACCCTTCCGGGCAGTTCTTC.

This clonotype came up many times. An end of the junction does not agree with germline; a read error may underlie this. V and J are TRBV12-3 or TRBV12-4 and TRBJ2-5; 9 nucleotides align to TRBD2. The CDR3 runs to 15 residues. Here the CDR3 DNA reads TGTGCCAGCAGTGTAGCGGGGGACATCCAAGAGACCCAGTACTTC. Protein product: CASSVAGDIQETQYF.

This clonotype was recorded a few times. The CDR3 loop reads CASSPTGGAKTEAFF. For the CDR3, the DNA is TGCGCCAGCAGCCCTACAGGGGGCGCGAAGACTGAAGCTTTCTTT. The rearrangement uses TRBV5-1 and TRBJ1-1; TRBD1 matches 9 bases. Germline CDR1 SGHRS, CDR2 YFSETQ. CDR3 length: 15 amino acids. The V and J ends lost 4 bases and 5 bases, in that order; junction bases with no gene match: 9.